One sample yielded the 27 T cell receptor beta chains listed below, sequenced in a study of blood T cell repertoires in COVID-19. Only in-frame clones appear in the TCRdb table, and some are missing; sequencing was by immunoSEQ multiplex PCR. The repertoire holds approximately 470,000 clones, with approximately 85% as singletons. The specimen sequenced was peripheral blood. All receptors come from a human donor in a cohort sampled during active COVID-19.

The V and J genes are TRBV9 and TRBJ2-1; 8 nucleotides line up with TRBD2. CDR3 length: 15 amino acids. Germline V lookup: CDR1 SGDLS, CDR2 YYNGEE. After removal of 2 bases from V and 4 bases from J, the junction contained 5 bases not matched to a gene. The CDR3 DNA reads TGTGCCAGCAGCGTTCATAGCGGGGAGTACAATGAGCAGTTCTTC. It specifies CASSVHSGEYNEQFF.

The V and J genes are TRBV3-1 (or the pseudogene TRBV3-2) and TRBJ2-3, with 11 bases lining up with TRBD2. Trimming removed 5 bases from V and 3 bases from J; junction bases left unmatched: 13. The CDR3 spans 18 residues. Germline V gene lookup returns CDR1 LGHDT and CDR2 YNNKEL (reference sequence). The CDR3 region has the DNA TGTGCCAGCAGCTCAGAGGGACTAGCGGAGAGATGGACAGATACGCAGTATTTT. It encodes CASSSEGLAERWTDTQYF.

This chain links TRBV2 with TRBJ1-5; possibly TRBD1 for D (6 bases). The CDR3 contains 15 residues. CDR1 is SNHLY and CDR2 is FYNNEI in the germline V gene. V dropped 6 bases and J dropped 2 bases, with 14 bases sitting between them. The CDR3 loop reads CASRTGGPGNQPQHF. CDR3 sequence (DNA): TGTGCCAGCAGGACGGGGGGGCCTGGCAATCAGCCCCAGCATTTT.

The chain uses TRBV6-2 or TRBV6-3 and TRBJ2-2, with a possible D match to TRBD1 (5 bases). From germline, CDR1 is MNHEY and CDR2 SVGEGT. The CDR3 spans 14 residues. V was shortened by 6 bases and J by 2 bases, with 10 bases between the two germline ends. The CDR3: CASSWTHNTGELFF. The DNA of the CDR3 is TGTGCCAGCAGCTGGACACACAACACCGGGGAGCTGTTTTTT.

The V call is TRBV29-1, the J call TRBJ2-1; weak D call: TRBD2 (6 bases). V lost 4 bases, J lost 8 bases, and 12 bases lay in between. Germline CDR1 SQVTM, CDR2 ANQGSEA. CDR3 length: 12 amino acids. The DNA of the CDR3 is TGCAGCGTTGTCCCGGGAGAGGATGAGCAGTTCTTC. Encoded protein: CSVVPGEDEQFF.

The rearrangement uses TRBV27 and TRBJ2-3; D gene uncertain. The CDR3 loop spans 13 amino acids. The ends were cut back, 1 base at V and 5 bases at J, with 7 bases in the middle. CDR1 is MNHEY, CDR2 SMNVEV, per germline (reference sequence). Written as DNA, the CDR3 is TGTGCCAGCAGTTTATATGAGGAAGATACGCAGTATTTT. This translates into CASSLYEEDTQYF.

This chain joins TRBV4-1 and TRBJ2-6; 8 nucleotides line up with TRBD1. The CDR3 covers 16 residues. V shed 3 bases and J 2 bases; nucleotides not matched to a gene: 3. CDR1 is MGHRA, CDR2 YSYEKL, per germline. DNA of the CDR3: TGCGCCAGCAGCCACCTGGACAGGGCTGGGGCCAACGTCCTGACTTTC. Amino acid sequence: CASSHLDRAGANVLTF.

The CDR3: CASSPGTGGANEQFF. CDR3 in DNA: TGTGCCAGCAGTCCAGGGACAGGGGGTGCCAATGAGCAGTTCTTC. The chain couples TRBV27 to TRBJ2-1; the match to TRBD1 covers 11 bases. V was clipped by 5 bases and J by 6 bases; unmatched bases: 6. The germline gives CDR1 MNHEY, CDR2 SMNVEV (reference sequence). The CDR3 is 15 amino acids.

This chain connects TRBV18 to TRBJ1-2; D gene unclear. This CDR3 is 14 amino acids long. The ends were cut back, 3 bases at V and 8 bases at J, with 16 bases in the middle. Looked up from germline, CDR1 is KGHSH and CDR2 is LQKENI. In nucleotides, the CDR3 is TGTGCCAGCTCACCTTTTCTAGCCTTCGAAGGCTACACCTTC. Its protein is CASSPFLAFEGYTF.

The rearrangement uses TRBV27 and TRBJ1-1, with D tentatively TRBD1 (5 bases). Trimming cost V 3 bases and J 0 bases, with 11 bases left between them. CDR1 is MNHEY and CDR2 is SMNVEV in the germline V gene (reference sequence). The CDR3 runs 15 residues. The CDR3 region has the DNA TGTGCCAGCAGTTTTGCCGGCAGGGTGAACACTGAAGCTTTCTTT. Its translation is CASSFAGRVNTEAFF.

This chain uses TRBV7-9 with TRBJ2-5; 8 positions match TRBD2. J lost 1 base, V lost 5 bases, and 6 bases had no gene match. There are 15 residues in the CDR3. Per the germline V gene, CDR1 is SEHNR and CDR2 is FQNEAQ (reference sequence). In nucleotides, the CDR3 is TGTGCCAGCAGCCAGTCCGCGGGAGGCCAAGAGACCCAGTACTTC. Its translation is CASSQSAGGQETQYF.

The chain carries TRBV16 and TRBJ2-2, with 7 bases aligning to TRBD1. Germline trimming cut 4 bases from V and 2 bases from J; bases unmatched to any gene: 7. CDR3 length: 16 amino acids. The V gene's germline CDR1 is KGHSY and CDR2 FQNENV. The CDR3 DNA reads TGTGCCAGCAGCCCATTGACAGGGCCCAACACCGGGGAGCTGTTTTTT. Translated: CASSPLTGPNTGELFF.

The chain is built from TRBV4-3 and TRBJ2-1; TRBD2 matches 8 bases. CDR1 is LGHNA and CDR2 is YSLEER in the germline V gene. CDR3 length equals 15 residues. V dropped 6 bases and J dropped 7; count of bases not matched to a gene: 11. Written as DNA, the CDR3 is TGCGCCAGCAGTCTTGGGCGGGAGGCTAGGAATGAGCAGTTCTTC. Protein sequence: CASSLGREARNEQFF.

This chain uses TRBV15 with TRBJ1-5, with TRBD1 as a possible D gene (5 bases). V was clipped by 3 bases and J by 2 bases, with 11 bases between them. Germline assignment: CDR1 LNHNV and CDR2 YYDKDF (reference sequence). The length of the CDR3 is 15 residues. CDR3 region: CATSSRVGGNQPQHF. The DNA of the CDR3 is TGTGCCACCAGCAGCAGGGTAGGTGGCAATCAGCCCCAGCATTTT.

The J gene is TRBJ2-1, the V gene TRBV18; D is possibly TRBD2 (5 bases). CDR3 length: 11 residues. Germline lookup yields CDR1 KGHSH and CDR2 LQKENI. Deletions cut 6 bases from V and 10 bases from J, with 10 bases between. The CDR3 DNA reads as TGTGCCAGCTCCCTAGCACAGGAGCAGTTCTTC. Encoded protein: CASSLAQEQFF. Full variable domain (rest looked up from reference TRBV18 and TRBJ2-1): NAGVMQNPRHLVRRRGQEARLRCSPMKGHSHVYWYRQLPEEGLKFMVYLQKENIIDESGMPKERFSAEFPKEGPSILRIQQVVRGDSAAYFCASSLAQEQFFGPGTRLTVL.

The V gene is TRBV19, the J gene TRBJ1-1; a possible D gene is TRBD1 (5 bases). Germline-derived CDR1 and CDR2 are LNHDA and SQIVND (reference sequence). CDR3 length: 11 amino acids. V lost 7 bases, J lost 6 bases, and 9 bases lay in between. CDR3 loop: CASKGRAEAFF. In nucleotides, the CDR3 is TGTGCCAGTAAGGGCAGGGCTGAAGCTTTCTTT.

The chain has TRBV30 and TRBJ1-1; 7 bases agree with TRBD1. The trim removed 3 bases at V and 4 bases at J, leaving 5 bases unmatched. The CDR3 covers 13 residues. From germline, CDR1 is GTSNPN and CDR2 SVGIG (reference sequence). The DNA for the CDR3 is TGTGCCTGGAGCGAGCAGGGGGGCACTGAAGCTTTCTTT. Translating it yields CAWSEQGGTEAFF. Full variable domain (rest looked up from reference TRBV30 and TRBJ1-1): SQTIHQWPATLVQPVGSPLSLECTVEGTSNPNLYWYRQAAGRGLQLLFYSVGIGQISSEVPQNLSASRPQDRQFILSSKKLLLSDSGFYLCAWSEQGGTEAFFGQGTRLTVV.

The chain combines TRBV6-5 with TRBJ2-3; TRBD1 might be the D (6 bases). CDR1 MNHEY and CDR2 SVGAGI come from the germline V gene. This CDR3 region has 14 residues. V lost 9 bases and J lost 2, with 15 bases in between. The CDR3 protein is CASGRTALTDTQYF. CDR3 sequence (DNA): TGTGCCAGTGGTAGGACAGCCCTCACAGATACGCAGTATTTT.

CDR3 nucleotide sequence: TGTGCCAGCAGCCCTCTAGCGCCCTCCTACAATGAGCAGTTCTTC. This sequence encodes CASSPLAPSYNEQFF. V gene TRBV11-2 combines with J gene TRBJ2-1, with D tentatively TRBD2 (6 bases). V was trimmed by 5 bases and J by 0 bases, leaving 11 bases between them. There are 15 residues in the CDR3. Per germline, CDR1 SGHAT and CDR2 FQNNGV.

This chain links TRBV3-1 (or the pseudogene TRBV3-2) with TRBJ1-5, with D perhaps TRBD1 (5 bases). V was shortened by 4 bases and J by 6 bases, with 13 bases between the two germline ends. Looked up from germline, CDR1 is LGHDT and CDR2 is YNNKEL (reference sequence). The CDR3 totals 14 residues. CDR3 DNA sequence: TGTGCCAGCAGCCCCGACAGACGGGTTCAGCCCCAGCATTTT. Amino acid sequence: CASSPDRRVQPQHF.

The CDR3: CASSATRDRGSTEAFF. Written as DNA, the CDR3 is TGTGCCAGCAGCGCTACCCGGGACAGGGGAAGCACTGAAGCTTTCTTT. The V gene is TRBV7-3, the J gene TRBJ1-1, with 10 bases fitting TRBD1. The CDR3 is 16 amino acids. Germline values: CDR1 SGHTA, CDR2 FQGTGA. Trimming removed 5 bases from V and 4 bases from J; junction bases left unmatched: 10. Full variable domain (remainder filled in from reference TRBV7-3 and TRBJ1-1): GAGVSQTPSNKVTEKGKYVELRCDPISGHTALYWYRQSLGQGPEFLIYFQGTGAADDSGLPNDRFFAVRPEGSVSTLKIQRTERGDSAVYLCASSATRDRGSTEAFFGQGTRLTVV.

The chain employs TRBV2 and TRBJ1-5; TRBD1 aligns across 7 bases. CDR3 size: 15 residues. After removal of 9 bases from V and 6 bases from J, the junction contained 14 bases not matched to a gene. The germline CDR1 and CDR2 sequences are SNHLY and FYNNEI. In DNA, the CDR3 is TGTGCCAGTGCTCTCCAACAGGGGAAGTTTCAGCCCCAGCATTTT. This translates into CASALQQGKFQPQHF.

This sequence joins TRBV27 and TRBJ1-2; D is perhaps TRBD1 (6 bases). The CDR3 covers 16 residues. V lost 6 bases and J 0 bases, leaving 17 bases between the germline ends. The germline V gene has CDR1 MNHEY and CDR2 SMNVEV (reference sequence). The CDR3 reads CASRPTGTTSNYGYTF. The CDR3 DNA reads as TGTGCCAGCAGACCTACAGGGACTACTTCTAACTATGGCTACACCTTC.

The chain joins TRBV29-1 to TRBJ1-3; D unresolved. This CDR3 contains 12 residues. CDR1 and CDR2 (germline): SQVTM, ANQGSEA. The V end was cut by 3 bases, the J end by 0 bases, with 3 bases between. The CDR3 DNA sequence: TGCAGCGTTGACGTCTCTGGAAACACCATATATTTT. Amino acid sequence: CSVDVSGNTIYF.

This chain joins TRBV15 and TRBJ2-1; 10 bases agree with TRBD2. The CDR3 covers 18 residues. Germline loops: CDR1 LNHNV, CDR2 YYDKDF (reference sequence). The V gene end was trimmed by 1 base and the J gene end by 1 base; junction bases not matched to a gene: 7. The CDR3 sequence: CATSRGVAGGRSYNEQFF. DNA of the CDR3: TGTGCCACCAGCAGAGGCGTAGCGGGGGGTCGATCCTACAATGAGCAGTTCTTC.

The chain uses TRBV7-9 and TRBJ1-6, with D uncertain. V was trimmed by 4 bases and J by 4 bases, leaving 5 bases between them. The CDR3 extends over 13 amino acids. Germline loops: CDR1 SEHNR, CDR2 FQNEAQ (reference sequence). The CDR3 sequence: CASSSQYNSPLHF. CDR3 nucleotides: TGTGCCAGCAGCTCACAGTATAATTCACCCCTCCACTTT.

This chain uses TRBV30 with TRBJ2-3, with TRBD2 identical over 11 bases. CDR3 length: 15 residues. CDR1 and CDR2 from the germline V gene are GTSNPN and SVGIG (reference sequence). The ends lost 0 bases at V and 4 bases at J; junction bases unmatched: 3. CDR3 sequence: CAWSVLAGVADTQYF. The CDR3, as DNA: TGTGCCTGGAGTGTACTAGCGGGAGTGGCAGATACGCAGTATTTT.